This T cell receptor (beta chain) was retrieved from a study of blood T cell repertoires in COVID-19. Seattle researchers signed up patients amid active infection and tracked them longitudinally. The data were produced by immunoSEQ multiplex PCR, yet TCRdb's version contains in-frame clones alone and is incomplete. The table lists 200,000 or so clones, around 84% of them singletons. The length of the CDR3 is 16 residues. The germline V gene has CDR1 LNHDA and CDR2 SQIVND (reference sequence). The V end was cut by 6 bases, the J end by 9 bases, with 21 bases between. This clonotype originated in an elderly woman with COVID-19, enrolled during active disease. This sequence joins TRBV19 and TRBJ1-6; weak D call: TRBD1 (6 bases). The sequenced sample was peripheral blood. This CDR3 is CASRDSGGSEISPLHF. The CDR3 DNA reads as TGTGCCAGTAGGGATTCTGGGGGCTCAGAGATTTCACCCCTCCACTTT.